Sequencing of this T cell receptor (beta chain) was carried out in a study of T cells in Graves' hyperthyroidism and ophthalmopathy. CDR3 size: 15 residues. J was trimmed by 4 bases and V by 3 bases; bases with no gene match: 10. CDR1 GTSNPN and CDR2 SVGIG come from the germline V gene (reference sequence). Diagnosing involved the use of clinical symptoms, serum thyroxine and TRAb, thyroid ultrasound and orbital computed tomography. An approximately 10 ml volume of fresh peripheral blood provided the PBMCs. This clonotype was detected many times. RNA transcripts provided the source from which TCR beta CDR3 regions were amplified. The TCR CDR3 first-round RT-PCR relied on the HTBI primer set. MiXCR, run by TCRdb on the multiplex PCR reads, gives a single entry per CDR3 protein. The sample lists almost 600,000 distinct CDR3 sequences, about 15% occurring once.

The J gene is TRBJ2-7, the V gene TRBV30, with 9 bases identical to TRBD2. The receptor was derived from a woman aged 30 to 39 with Graves' hyperthyroidism that later progressed to Graves' ophthalmopathy. Specimen: blood. In nucleotides, the CDR3 is TGTGCCTGGAGGATGTCCGGGACTAGCTCTTACGAGCAGTACTTC. This gives the protein CAWRMSGTSSYEQYF.